This T cell receptor (beta chain) was found in a study of shared clonotypes between healthy human individuals. CD45RO-negative cells were positively selected for CCR7, leaving out terminally differentiated effector memory CD45RA+ cells. Sequenced by immunoSEQ multiplex PCR; TCRdb stores in-frame clones only, minus some. This sample has hundreds of thousands of clones, with about 95% found just once. The CDR3 runs to 16 residues. Per germline, CDR1 MNHEY and CDR2 SMNVEV (reference sequence). The J segment lost 0 bases and the V segment lost 6 bases, leaving 8 bases of the junction unmatched. The sample taken for sequencing was naive CD8+ T cells sorted from blood. The chain uses TRBV27 and TRBJ1-2; 9 bases map to TRBD1. This TCR came from a woman in her twenties or thirties in good health. CDR3 nucleotide sequence: TGTGCCAGCAGCACCTGGACAGGGGATTCTAACTATGGCTACACCTTC. As protein: CASSTWTGDSNYGYTF.